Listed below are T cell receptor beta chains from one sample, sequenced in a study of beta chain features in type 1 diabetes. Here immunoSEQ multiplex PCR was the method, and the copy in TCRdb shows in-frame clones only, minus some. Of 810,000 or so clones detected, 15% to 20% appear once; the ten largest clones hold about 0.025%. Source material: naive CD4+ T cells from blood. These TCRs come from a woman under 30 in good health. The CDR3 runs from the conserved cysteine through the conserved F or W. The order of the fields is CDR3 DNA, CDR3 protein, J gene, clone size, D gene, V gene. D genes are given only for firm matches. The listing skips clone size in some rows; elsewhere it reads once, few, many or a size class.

TGTGCCATCAGTGAGGGTGGTGGTACCAAAAACATTCAGTACTTC	CAISEGGGTKNIQYF	TRBJ2-4	.	.	TRBV10-3
TGTGCCAGCTCACCCAGGGTCTTAGGAGATACGCAGTATTTT	CASSPRVLGDTQYF	TRBJ2-3	.	.	TRBV18
TGTGCCAGCTCACCATTCCCCGGCGGGGGGACTGAAGCTTTCTTT	CASSPFPGGGTEAFF	TRBJ1-1	.	.	TRBV18
TGCAGCGTTGTCTTGGCGGGAGTCGTCGATACGCAGTATTTT	CSVVLAGVVDTQYF	TRBJ2-3	.	TRBD2	TRBV29-1
TGTGCCAGCAGCTCGCCGAAAAGGGCCACAGGGGACGGCTACACCTTC	CASSSPKRATGDGYTF	TRBJ1-2	.	TRBD1	TRBV11-2
TGTGCCAGCAGACCAGACGGGGCAGAACCGTGGGGCACTGAAGCTTTCTTT	CASRPDGAEPWGTEAFF	TRBJ1-1	.	.	TRBV27
TGTGCCAGCAATCAAAGGCATCCTGGAAACACCATATATTTT	CASNQRHPGNTIYF	TRBJ1-3	many	.	TRBV28
TGTGCCAGCTCACCCTGGCTAGCCACGGTTAATGAGCAGTTCTTC	CASSPWLATVNEQFF	TRBJ2-1	few	.	TRBV18
TGTGCCAGCAGTTTAGTTTTCGGCGGGGAGCTGTTTTTT	CASSLVFGGELFF	TRBJ2-2	.	.	TRBV28
TGTGCCAGCAGCGTAGCGGGTAGTGTCCCCGGGGAGCTGTTTTTT	CASSVAGSVPGELFF	TRBJ2-2	.	.	TRBV9
TGTGCCAGCAGTGATAACACTGAAGCTTTCTTT	CASSDNTEAFF	TRBJ1-1	.	.	TRBV6-1
TGTGCCATCAGTGAGTCCGGTAATGAGCAGTTCTTC	CAISESGNEQFF	TRBJ2-1	.	.	TRBV10-3
TGTGCCAGTAGTATAGAGGGCAGGGTAGCCTATCTAGCGGGAAACGTCAATGAGCAGTTCTTC	CASSIEGRVAYLAGNVNEQFF	TRBJ2-1	.	TRBD2	TRBV19
TGTGCCAGCAGCTTCGCTAGCGGGAGCAGCTACGAGCAGTACTTC	CASSFASGSSYEQYF	TRBJ2-7	few	TRBD2	TRBV11-2
TGTGCCACCAGCCTATGGCTGAAAGAAAAACTGTTTTTT	CATSLWLKEKLFF	TRBJ1-4	many	.	TRBV15
TGTGCCAGCAGCGTAGCTACGGGAGAAGGTTACGAGCAGTACTTC	CASSVATGEGYEQYF	TRBJ2-7	few	.	TRBV9
TGCGCCAGCAGCCCAGGACTAGCGGGAGCCACCGGGGAGCTGTTTTTT	CASSPGLAGATGELFF	TRBJ2-2	few	TRBD2	TRBV5-1
TGTGCCAGCAGCGCGCAAGAGTACCAAGAGACCCAGTACTTC	CASSAQEYQETQYF	TRBJ2-5	once	.	TRBV5-4
TGTGCCAGCAGCGCAGGGGGTAATCAGCCCCAGCATTTT	CASSAGGNQPQHF	TRBJ1-5	.	TRBD1	TRBV28
TGTGCCAGCAGACCGGACAGATACGAGCAGTACTTC	CASRPDRYEQYF	TRBJ2-7	.	.	TRBV2
TGTGCCAGCAGGACAGGGGACGAGCAGTACTTC	CASRTGDEQYF	TRBJ2-7	few	TRBD1	TRBV7-9
TGTGCCAGCAGCTCCATGCCCTTTACAGGGCGAGGCAATCAGCCCCAGCATTTT	CASSSMPFTGRGNQPQHF	TRBJ1-5	few	.	TRBV7-9